The text below deals with one T cell receptor beta chain. The antigen is undetermined. V shed 4 bases, J shed 5 bases, and the junction held 10 bases outside the gene matches. CDR1 and CDR2 (germline): SGHRS, YFSETQ. There are 15 residues in the CDR3. Primers used in a second PCR of roughly 6 to 11 cycles were a sample-barcoded 5' primer and a J-beta primer mix. Through a template-switch adaptor with 12 random nucleotides, each cDNA molecule received a tag. TCRdb re-called the 5' RACE reads with MiXCR, one entry per CDR3 protein. The sample shows 1.5 million to 2 million distinct CDR3 sequences, about 30% of them seen only once. This entry belongs to a study of blood T cells in healthy people across ages. Study-level results: Correlation between TCR beta diversity and naive T cell percentage was strong. Greater diversity and more naive CD4+ cells were seen in long-lived donors than in aged donors.

Each donor's blood draw was roughly 10 milliliters of peripheral blood. Sequencing used blood. The receptor was derived from a woman in her twenties or thirties in good health. The chain has TRBV5-1 and TRBJ1-1; 8 nucleotides match TRBD1. The CDR3, as DNA: TGCGCCAGCAGCCAGGGGGCCTCGATGGGTACTGAAGCTTTCTTT. Amino acids: CASSQGASMGTEAFF.